This is a list of T cell receptor beta chains from one sample in a study of blood T cell repertoires in COVID-19. Only in-frame clones appear in the TCRdb table, and some are missing; sequencing was by immunoSEQ multiplex PCR. Of more than 85,000 clones listed, 70% to 85% are singletons. Sequencing input: peripheral blood. These receptors all stem from a woman aged 55 to 70 with acute or convalescent COVID-19. Each CDR3 is given with its conserved first and last residue. D genes are given only for firm matches. Clone size is shown for a subset of rows, as once, few, many or a class of expanded clone.

clone size: few; V gene: TRBV10-3; D gene: -; J gene: TRBJ1-5; CDR3 DNA: TGTGCCATCAGCGCGGCCAATCAGCCCCAGCATTTT; CDR3 protein: CAISAANQPQHF
clone size: -; V gene: TRBV11-3; D gene: -; J gene: TRBJ1-1; CDR3 DNA: TGTGCCAGCAAAGAGTACGGCACTGAAGCTTTCTTT; CDR3 protein: CASKEYGTEAFF
clone size: once; V gene: TRBV29-1; D gene: TRBD1; J gene: TRBJ1-1; CDR3 DNA: TGCAGCGTTGAGAGACAGGGGGGCACTGAAGCTTTCTTT; CDR3 protein: CSVERQGGTEAFF
clone size: -; V gene: TRBV24-1; D gene: TRBD1; J gene: TRBJ2-7; CDR3 DNA: TGTGCCACCAGTGACCCGGGACAGGGGGACGAGCAGTACTTC; CDR3 protein: CATSDPGQGDEQYF
clone size: few; V gene: TRBV19; D gene: TRBD1; J gene: TRBJ1-1; CDR3 DNA: TGTGCCAGTAGTTACCAACAGGGGGCGGGCACTGAAGCTTTCTTT; CDR3 protein: CASSYQQGAGTEAFF
clone size: -; V gene: TRBV5-6; D gene: -; J gene: TRBJ2-4; CDR3 DNA: TGTGCCAGCAGCTTGCACTTACTAGCCAAAAACATTCAGTACTTC; CDR3 protein: CASSLHLLAKNIQYF
clone size: -; V gene: TRBV7-9; D gene: -; J gene: TRBJ2-3; CDR3 DNA: TGTGCCAGCAGCTTAATGTCCGCGTCAACAGATACGCAGTATTTT; CDR3 protein: CASSLMSASTDTQYF
clone size: many; V gene: TRBV6-2/TRBV6-3; D gene: -; J gene: TRBJ2-7; CDR3 DNA: TGTGCCAGCAGTTACTCGGAGTGGGGATTGGGGAGCGAGCAGTACTTC; CDR3 protein: CASSYSEWGLGSEQYF
clone size: -; V gene: TRBV15; D gene: -; J gene: TRBJ2-7; CDR3 DNA: TGTGCCACCAGTAACAGGCCCTCCTACGAGCAGTACTTC; CDR3 protein: CATSNRPSYEQYF
clone size: -; V gene: TRBV2; D gene: TRBD2; J gene: TRBJ2-2; CDR3 DNA: TGTGCCAGCAGCCAAGGGGAGGGAATGGGGGAGCTGTTTTTT; CDR3 protein: CASSQGEGMGELFF
clone size: -; V gene: TRBV13; D gene: TRBD2; J gene: TRBJ2-3; CDR3 DNA: TGTGCCAGCAGCTTAACTAGCGGGGGCCGGGATACGCAGTATTTT; CDR3 protein: CASSLTSGGRDTQYF
clone size: -; V gene: TRBV10-3; D gene: TRBD1; J gene: TRBJ1-3; CDR3 DNA: TGTGCCATCCGGGAGACCAAGCCGGGACAGGGGGCTTCAGCTGGAAACACCATATATTTT; CDR3 protein: CAIRETKPGQGASAGNTIYF
clone size: -; V gene: TRBV2; D gene: -; J gene: TRBJ1-5; CDR3 DNA: TGTGCCAGCAGTTACAGCACTCGTAGCAATCAGCCCCAGCATTTT; CDR3 protein: CASSYSTRSNQPQHF
clone size: -; V gene: TRBV7-7; D gene: TRBD1; J gene: TRBJ2-1; CDR3 DNA: TGTGCTAGCAGCCAGGGACAGGGAATCTACAATGAGCAGTTCTTC; CDR3 protein: CASSQGQGIYNEQFF
clone size: -; V gene: TRBV19; D gene: -; J gene: TRBJ2-5; CDR3 DNA: TGTGCCAGTAGTGGTCTTGGACAGCAAGAGACCCAGTACTTC; CDR3 protein: CASSGLGQQETQYF
clone size: -; V gene: TRBV10-3; D gene: -; J gene: TRBJ1-5; CDR3 DNA: TGTGCCATCGCAGGAGCGGACGGCAATCAGCCCCAGCATTTT; CDR3 protein: CAIAGADGNQPQHF
clone size: few; V gene: TRBV2; D gene: TRBD1; J gene: TRBJ2-5; CDR3 DNA: TGTGCCAGCTACTCGGACAGGGAGGAGACCCAGTACTTC; CDR3 protein: CASYSDREETQYF
clone size: -; V gene: TRBV5-1; D gene: TRBD2; J gene: TRBJ2-1; CDR3 DNA: TGCGCCAGCAGCTTGGTTGGGACTAGCGCAAACAATGAGCAGTTCTTC; CDR3 protein: CASSLVGTSANNEQFF
clone size: -; V gene: TRBV5-1; D gene: -; J gene: TRBJ2-7; CDR3 DNA: TGCGCCAGCAGCCGGGACAATAATCCCGAGCAGTACTTC; CDR3 protein: CASSRDNNPEQYF
clone size: -; V gene: TRBV18; D gene: TRBD2; J gene: TRBJ2-3; CDR3 DNA: TGTGCCAGCTCACCACCCAACAGCGGGGGGCGCACAGATACGCAGTATTTT; CDR3 protein: CASSPPNSGGRTDTQYF
clone size: -; V gene: TRBV3-1/TRBV3-2; D gene: TRBD2; J gene: TRBJ2-3; CDR3 DNA: TGTGCCAGCAGCCAACAAAGCGGGGGTGCAGATACGCAGTATTTT; CDR3 protein: CASSQQSGGADTQYF
clone size: -; V gene: TRBV6-5; D gene: -; J gene: TRBJ2-6; CDR3 DNA: TGTGCCAGTAAGCAACCGTATGGGGCCAACGTCCTGACTTTC; CDR3 protein: CASKQPYGANVLTF